Detailed here is one T cell receptor (beta chain). This clonotype was found a few times. Its antigen is still unknown. Per-base quality was not reported, and no clone a single base away is much larger than it. The sample originates from a study of blood T cells in healthy people across ages (dated by TCRdb to 2013 to 2016). At the level of the whole study: In model experiments, template switching captured roughly one uniquely barcoded TCR beta cDNA molecule for every two T cells. Donors were grouped into four age groups: young (average about 15 years), middle-aged (under 40), aged (about 60) and long-lived (approximately 78). To track age-related changes in TCR beta repertoire diversity, the study relied on deep sequencing normalized with unique cDNA molecular identifiers. The study analyzed two additional independent replicas of 1 million unique cDNA reads from the same blood draw for two donors, one aged 18 to 29 and one aged 80 or older. To avoid experimental bias, donors of different ages were randomly spread across the sequencing lanes.

The library relied on 5' RACE. TCRdb records Illumina HiSeq 2500 as the sequencer. A second PCR of about 6 to 11 cycles was run with a J-beta primer mix and a sample-barcoded 5' primer. A template-switch 5' adaptor carrying 12 random nucleotides introduced a unique molecular identifier onto each TCR beta cDNA molecule. At least 2.5 million CDR3-containing paired-end reads were obtained from each sample. First-strand cDNA synthesis was performed from all RNA using the Mint cDNA synthesis kit, with priming by a TRBC-specific oligonucleotide. Following uracil-DNA glycosylase treatment, all cDNA underwent a first 18-cycle PCR with the universal primers M1SS and BC2_uni_R. From the authors' description of their analysis: Each sample was normalized by randomly selecting 1 million high-quality reads, each carrying a distinct molecular identifier. Instead of being binned into consensus sequences, reads that shared molecular identifiers were thrown out. MiTCR, run with a Q25 quality threshold and the strictest error-elimination algorithm, handled CDR3 identification, clonotype clustering and error correction. A nonparametric unseen species model with Euler transformation was used to estimate a lower bound on total TCR beta diversity. In-frame beta chains were kept once TCRdb had trimmed the public reads at Q25 with fastp and called clones with MiXCR. Rows with one shared CDR3 protein collapse into an entry with the most common genes and DNA. TCRdb, not the authors, supplied the V and J calls. Across this sample there are about 1.7 million distinct CDR3 sequences, with 28% seen only once. 7.7% of the sample belongs to the ten largest clones.

Donors were 40 or so systemically healthy Caucasian individuals from Russia aged roughly 6 to 90 years. Each donor gave about 11 milliliters of peripheral blood, drawn into EDTA-treated Vacutainer tubes. Ficoll-Paque density-gradient centrifugation was used to isolate PBMCs, with at least 6 million per sample. Trizol reagent was used to extract total RNA from the PBMCs, yielding at least 6 micrograms per sample. For every donor, flow cytometry on a PBMC aliquot measured the percentage of naive CD45RAhigh/CD27high T cells. For CDR1 and CDR2, the germline V gene lists MGHDK and SYGVNS. Relative to germline, V is missing 6 bases and J is missing 8 bases, with 10 bases of the junction outside any gene match. The CDR3 covers 14 residues, taking in both the cysteine and the phenylalanine. Here the CDR3 DNA is all that survives: 42 bases in frame from base 1. Overall results and qualifications from the work: Since profiling was done on bulk unsorted PBMCs, naive and antigen-experienced compartments could not be conclusively compared. A strong correlation was found between observed TCR beta diversity and the percentage of naive T cells measured by flow cytometry. Estimates of total diversity based on one million sequenced T cells were regarded as lower bounds and as underestimates. The CMV infection status of donors was not known, potentially confounding age-related changes in expanded clonotypes. Compared with the aged group, the long-lived group had more naive CD4+ T cells, fewer expanded clones and increased TCR diversity, a pattern suggesting age selection. As age increased, observed TCR beta diversity per million T cells dropped in a roughly linear way, and a significant reduction was already evident by age 40.

The source of this sequence is a woman between 25 and 40 years old in good health. Here the chain combines TRBV25-1 and TRBJ2-1; the junction holds 7 bases that match TRBD2. The sequencing sample was made of blood. The CDR3 corresponds to CASSATPGLYEQFF. Read as DNA, the sequence is TGTGCCAGCAGCGCAACCCCGGGACTATATGAGCAGTTCTTC. This CDR3, with the reference TRBV25-1 and TRBJ2-1 proteins standing in past its ends, gives the full variable domain EADIYQTPRYLVIGTGKKITLECSQTMGHDKMYWYQQDPGMELHLIHYSYGVNSTEKGDLSSESTVSRIRTEHFPLTLESARPSHTSQYLCASSATPGLYEQFFGPGTRLTVL.